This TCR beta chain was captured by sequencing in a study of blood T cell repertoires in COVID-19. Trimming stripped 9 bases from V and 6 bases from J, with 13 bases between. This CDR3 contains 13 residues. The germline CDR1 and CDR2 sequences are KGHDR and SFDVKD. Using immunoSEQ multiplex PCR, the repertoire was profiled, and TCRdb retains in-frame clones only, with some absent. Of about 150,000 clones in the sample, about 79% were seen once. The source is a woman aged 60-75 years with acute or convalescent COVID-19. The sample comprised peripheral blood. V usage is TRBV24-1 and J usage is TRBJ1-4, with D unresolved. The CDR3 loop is CATHWAADEKLFF. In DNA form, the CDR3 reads TGTGCCACCCATTGGGCCGCTGATGAAAAACTGTTTTTT.